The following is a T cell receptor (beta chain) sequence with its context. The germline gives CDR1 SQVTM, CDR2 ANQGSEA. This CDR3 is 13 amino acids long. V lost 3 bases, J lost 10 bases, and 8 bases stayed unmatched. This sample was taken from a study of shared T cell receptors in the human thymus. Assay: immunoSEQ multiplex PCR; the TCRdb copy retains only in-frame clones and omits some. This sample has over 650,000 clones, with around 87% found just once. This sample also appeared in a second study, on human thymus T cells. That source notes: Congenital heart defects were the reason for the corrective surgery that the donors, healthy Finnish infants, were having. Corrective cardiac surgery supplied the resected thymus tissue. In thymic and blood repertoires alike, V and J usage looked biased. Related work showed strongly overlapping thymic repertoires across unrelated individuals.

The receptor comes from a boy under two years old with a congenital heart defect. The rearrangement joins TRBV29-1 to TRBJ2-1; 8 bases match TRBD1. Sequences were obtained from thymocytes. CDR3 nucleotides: TGCAGCGTTGAGGGCAGGGGGCGTTTAGAGCAGTTCTTC. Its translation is CSVEGRGRLEQFF.